Given below is one TCR beta chain in context. The entry originates in a study of cytomegalovirus exposure and HLA in healthy donors. Study-level information: A later analysis reported the same platform for the roughly 110 validation repertoires and the approximately 720 first-cohort repertoires.

This CDR3 is 17 amino acids long. The germline gives CDR1 MNHNS, CDR2 SASEGT. Trimming removed 4 bases at V and 1 base at J, with 14 bases between. The method was immunoSEQ multiplex PCR; TCRdb's version includes in-frame clones alone and lacks a portion of them. The table lists approximately 150,000 clones, 87% of them singletons. The chain uses TRBV6-1 and TRBJ2-6; a possible D gene is TRBD2 (5 bases). The sequenced sample was PBMCs. This clonotype was obtained from a man between 18 and 29 years old in good health and CMV-seropositive. The CDR3 sequence is CASSGWERPSGANVLTF. Here the CDR3 DNA reads TGTGCCAGCAGTGGTTGGGAGCGACCGTCTGGGGCCAACGTCCTGACTTTC.